The entry below gives a single T cell receptor beta chain sequence along with its context. The data are from a study of blood T cell repertoires in COVID-19. About the study: Samples taken during acute and convalescent COVID-19 were collected in the United States, Italy and Spain.

In the source study's methods: Amplification from reference gene primers served as the basis for estimated nucleated cell counts. TCRdb's copy holds only in-frame clones and misses some; the assay was immunoSEQ multiplex PCR. The V and J calls and clone size come from that table; D and trimming were worked out from the DNA. This sample has over 450,000 clones, with less than 90% found just once. V dropped 4 bases and J dropped 1; count of bases not matched to a gene: 4. The length of the CDR3 is 17 residues. Germline V gene lookup returns CDR1 SGHRS and CDR2 YFSETQ. The TCR originated in a woman aged 45-60 years with COVID-19, enrolled during active disease. V gene TRBV5-1 combines with J gene TRBJ2-6; 11 bases agree with TRBD1. Sequencing was carried out using peripheral blood. For the CDR3, the DNA is TGCGCCAGCAGCACTGGACAGGGGGCATCTGGGGCCAACGTCCTGACTTTC. Its translation: CASSTGQGASGANVLTF.